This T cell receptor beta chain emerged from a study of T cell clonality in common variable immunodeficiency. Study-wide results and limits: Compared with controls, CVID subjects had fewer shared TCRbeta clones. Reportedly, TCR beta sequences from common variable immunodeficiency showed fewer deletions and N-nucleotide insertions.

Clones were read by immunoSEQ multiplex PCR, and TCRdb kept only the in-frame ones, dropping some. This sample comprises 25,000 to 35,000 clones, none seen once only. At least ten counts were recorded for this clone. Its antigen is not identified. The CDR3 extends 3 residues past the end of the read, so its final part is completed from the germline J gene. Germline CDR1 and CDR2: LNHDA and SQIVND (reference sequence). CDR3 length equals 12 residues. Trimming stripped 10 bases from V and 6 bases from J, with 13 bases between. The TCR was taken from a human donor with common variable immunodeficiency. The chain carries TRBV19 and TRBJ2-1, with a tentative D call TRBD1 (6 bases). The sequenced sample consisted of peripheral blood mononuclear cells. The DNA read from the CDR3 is TGTGCCACAACAGGGAATGGCAATGAG. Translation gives CATTGNGNE. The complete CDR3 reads CATTGNGNEQFF.